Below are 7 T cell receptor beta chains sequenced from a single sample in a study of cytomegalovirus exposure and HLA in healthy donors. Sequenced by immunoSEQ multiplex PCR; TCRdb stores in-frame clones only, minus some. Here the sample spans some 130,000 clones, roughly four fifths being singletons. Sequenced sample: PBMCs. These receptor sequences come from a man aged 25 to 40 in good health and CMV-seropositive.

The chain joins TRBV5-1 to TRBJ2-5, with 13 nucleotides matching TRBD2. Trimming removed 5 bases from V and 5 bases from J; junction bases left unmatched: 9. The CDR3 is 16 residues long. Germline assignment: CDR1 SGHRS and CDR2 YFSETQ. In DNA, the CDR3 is TGCGCCAGCAGACCACGGACTAGCGGGGGCGAGGAGACCCAGTACTTC. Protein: CASRPRTSGGEETQYF.

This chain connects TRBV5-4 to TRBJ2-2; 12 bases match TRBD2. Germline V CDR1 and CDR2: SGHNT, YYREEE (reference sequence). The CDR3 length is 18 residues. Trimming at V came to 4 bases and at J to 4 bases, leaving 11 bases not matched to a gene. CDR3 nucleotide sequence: TGTGCCAGCAGCCGGGCCGGGGCTAGCGGGAGGGGCACCGGGGAGCTGTTTTTT. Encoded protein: CASSRAGASGRGTGELFF.

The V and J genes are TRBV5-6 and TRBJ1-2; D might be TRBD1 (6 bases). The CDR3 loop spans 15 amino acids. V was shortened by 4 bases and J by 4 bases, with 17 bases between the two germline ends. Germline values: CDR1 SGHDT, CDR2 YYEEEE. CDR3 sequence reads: CASSLKKGHPYGYTF. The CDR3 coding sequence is TGTGCCAGCAGCCTAAAAAAGGGACACCCCTATGGCTACACCTTC.

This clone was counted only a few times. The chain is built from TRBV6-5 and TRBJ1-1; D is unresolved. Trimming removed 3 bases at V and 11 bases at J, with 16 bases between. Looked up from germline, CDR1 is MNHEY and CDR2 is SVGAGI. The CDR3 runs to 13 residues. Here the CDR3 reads CASSYGRGLKAFF. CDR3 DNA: TGTGCCAGCAGTTATGGTAGAGGGTTGAAGGCTTTCTTT.

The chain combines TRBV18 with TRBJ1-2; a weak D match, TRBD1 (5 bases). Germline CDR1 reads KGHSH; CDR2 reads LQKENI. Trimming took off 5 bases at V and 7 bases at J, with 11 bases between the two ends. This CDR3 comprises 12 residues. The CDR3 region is CASSIRGGGYTF. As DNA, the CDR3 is TGTGCCAGCTCAATTAGGGGTGGTGGCTACACCTTC.

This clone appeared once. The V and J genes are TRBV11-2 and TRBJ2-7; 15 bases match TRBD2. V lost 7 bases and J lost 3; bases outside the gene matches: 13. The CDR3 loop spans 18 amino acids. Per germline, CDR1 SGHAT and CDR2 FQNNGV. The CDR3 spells CASTDPGTSGRSRYEQYF. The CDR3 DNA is TGTGCCAGCACCGACCCCGGGACTAGCGGGAGGTCGCGCTACGAGCAGTACTTC.

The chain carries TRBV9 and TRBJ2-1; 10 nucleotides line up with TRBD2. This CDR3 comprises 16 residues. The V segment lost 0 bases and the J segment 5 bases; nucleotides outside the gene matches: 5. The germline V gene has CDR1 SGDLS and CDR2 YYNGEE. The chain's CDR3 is CASSVASGGHNNEQFF. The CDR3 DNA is TGTGCCAGCAGCGTAGCTAGCGGGGGACACAACAATGAGCAGTTCTTC.